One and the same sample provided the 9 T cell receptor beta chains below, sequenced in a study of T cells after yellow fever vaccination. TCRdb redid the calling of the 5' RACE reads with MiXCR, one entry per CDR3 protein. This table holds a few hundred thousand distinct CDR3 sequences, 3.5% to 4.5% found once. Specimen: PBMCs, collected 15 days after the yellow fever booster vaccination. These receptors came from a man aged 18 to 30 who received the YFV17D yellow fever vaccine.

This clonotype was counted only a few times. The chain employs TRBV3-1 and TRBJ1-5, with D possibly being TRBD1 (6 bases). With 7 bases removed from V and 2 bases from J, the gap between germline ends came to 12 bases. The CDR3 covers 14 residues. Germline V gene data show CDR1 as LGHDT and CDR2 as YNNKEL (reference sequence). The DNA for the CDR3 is TGTGCCAGCAACCTGGGACACCGCAATCAGCCCCAGCATTTT. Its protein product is CASNLGHRNQPQHF.

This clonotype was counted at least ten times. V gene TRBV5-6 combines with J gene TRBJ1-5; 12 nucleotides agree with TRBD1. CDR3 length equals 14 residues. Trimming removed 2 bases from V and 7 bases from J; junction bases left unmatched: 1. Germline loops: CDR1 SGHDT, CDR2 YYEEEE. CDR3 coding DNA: TGTGCCAGCAGCTTCGGGACAGGGGGCCAGCCCCAGCATTTT. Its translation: CASSFGTGGQPQHF.

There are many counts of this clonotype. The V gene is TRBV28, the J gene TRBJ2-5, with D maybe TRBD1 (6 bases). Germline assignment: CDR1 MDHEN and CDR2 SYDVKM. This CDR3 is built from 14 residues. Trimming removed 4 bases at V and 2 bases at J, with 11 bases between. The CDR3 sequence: CASSYPGQQETQYF. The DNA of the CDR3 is TGTGCCAGCAGTTATCCCGGACAGCAAGAGACCCAGTACTTC.

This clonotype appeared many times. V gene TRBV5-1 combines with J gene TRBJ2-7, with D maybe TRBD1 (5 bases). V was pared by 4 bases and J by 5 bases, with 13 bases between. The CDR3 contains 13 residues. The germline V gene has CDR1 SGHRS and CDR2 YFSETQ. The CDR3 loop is CASSPSGNHEQYF. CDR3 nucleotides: TGCGCCAGCAGCCCCTCAGGGAACCACGAGCAGTACTTC. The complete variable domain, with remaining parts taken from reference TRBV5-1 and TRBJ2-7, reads KAGVTQTPRYLIKTRGQQVTLSCSPISGHRSVSWYQQTPGQGLQFLFEYFSETQRNKGNFPGRFSGRQFSNSRSEMNVSTLELGDSALYLCASSPSGNHEQYFGPGTRLTVT.

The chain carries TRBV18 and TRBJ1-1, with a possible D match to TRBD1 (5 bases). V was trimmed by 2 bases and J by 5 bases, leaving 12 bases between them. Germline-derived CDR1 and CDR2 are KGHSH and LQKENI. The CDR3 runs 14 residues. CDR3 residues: CASSPTGGETEAFF. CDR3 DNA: TGTGCCAGCTCACCAACAGGAGGGGAGACTGAAGCTTTCTTT. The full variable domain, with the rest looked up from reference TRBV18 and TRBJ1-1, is NAGVMQNPRHLVRRRGQEARLRCSPMKGHSHVYWYRQLPEEGLKFMVYLQKENIIDESGMPKERFSAEFPKEGPSILRIQQVVRGDSAAYFCASSPTGGETEAFFGQGTRLTVV.

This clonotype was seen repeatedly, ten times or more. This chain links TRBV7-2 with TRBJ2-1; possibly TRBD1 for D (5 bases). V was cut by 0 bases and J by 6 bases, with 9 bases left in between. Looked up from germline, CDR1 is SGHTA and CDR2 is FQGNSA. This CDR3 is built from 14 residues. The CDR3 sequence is CASSLARQPNEQFF. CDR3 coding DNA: TGTGCCAGCAGCTTAGCGCGACAGCCCAATGAGCAGTTCTTC.

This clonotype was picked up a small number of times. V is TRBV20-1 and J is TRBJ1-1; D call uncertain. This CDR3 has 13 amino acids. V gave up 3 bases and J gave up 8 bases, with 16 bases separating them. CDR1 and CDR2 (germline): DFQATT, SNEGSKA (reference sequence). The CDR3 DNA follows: TGCAGTGCTAGCGGTAGGTTGAGAGTGGAAGCTTTCTTT. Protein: CSASGRLRVEAFF.

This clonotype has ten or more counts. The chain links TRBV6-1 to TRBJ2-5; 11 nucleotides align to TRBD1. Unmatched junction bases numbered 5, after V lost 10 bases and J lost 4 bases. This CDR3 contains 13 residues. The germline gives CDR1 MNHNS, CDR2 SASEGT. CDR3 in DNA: TGTGCCAACTCGGACAGGGGGCGAGAGACCCAGTACTTC. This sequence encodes CANSDRGRETQYF.

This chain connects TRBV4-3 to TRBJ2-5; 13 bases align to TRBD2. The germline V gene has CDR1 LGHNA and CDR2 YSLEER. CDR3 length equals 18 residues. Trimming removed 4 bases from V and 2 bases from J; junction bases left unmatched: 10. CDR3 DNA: TGCGCCAGCAGCCGATCCGGGACTAGCGGGGCGTCTCAAGAGACCCAGTACTTC. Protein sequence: CASSRSGTSGASQETQYF.